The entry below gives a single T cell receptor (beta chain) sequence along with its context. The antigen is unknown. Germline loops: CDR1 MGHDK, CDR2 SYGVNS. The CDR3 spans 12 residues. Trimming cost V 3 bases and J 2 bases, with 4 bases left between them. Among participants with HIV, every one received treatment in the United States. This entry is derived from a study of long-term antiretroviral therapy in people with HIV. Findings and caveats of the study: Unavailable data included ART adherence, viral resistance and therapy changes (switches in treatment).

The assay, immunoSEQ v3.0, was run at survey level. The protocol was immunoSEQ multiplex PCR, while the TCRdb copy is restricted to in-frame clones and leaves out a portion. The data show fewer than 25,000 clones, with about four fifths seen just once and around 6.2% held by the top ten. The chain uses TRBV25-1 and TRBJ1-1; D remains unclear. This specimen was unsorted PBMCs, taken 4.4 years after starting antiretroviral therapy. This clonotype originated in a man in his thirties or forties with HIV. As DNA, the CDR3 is TGTGCCAGCAGTGAGGGCAACACTGAAGCTTTCTTT. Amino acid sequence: CASSEGNTEAFF. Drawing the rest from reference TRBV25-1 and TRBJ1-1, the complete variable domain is EADIYQTPRYLVIGTGKKITLECSQTMGHDKMYWYQQDPGMELHLIHYSYGVNSTEKGDLSSESTVSRIRTEHFPLTLESARPSHTSQYLCASSEGNTEAFFGQGTRLTVV.